What follows are 29 T cell receptor beta chains derived from one specimen sequenced in a study of T cell repertoires in cytomegalovirus infection. MiXCR, applied by TCRdb to the reads, yields one record per CDR3 protein. This table has about 330,000 distinct CDR3 sequences, about 32% appearing once. These receptors are not linked to any known antigen. Specimen: cultured PBMCs, collected from culture after CMV antigen stimulation. Source of these receptors: a human donor in good health (CMV status not recorded). Some clones in this sample may be carry-over from other donors' samples.

The chain uses TRBV12-3 or TRBV12-4 and TRBJ1-6; a possible D gene is TRBD1 (6 bases). This CDR3 region has 16 residues. V lost 3 bases to trimming and J lost 3 bases, with 12 bases between them. Here the CDR3 reads CASSFEAGVYNSPLHF. For the CDR3, the DNA is TGTGCCAGCAGTTTTGAGGCAGGGGTCTATAATTCACCCCTCCACTTT.

The chain uses TRBV27 and TRBJ2-1; D might be TRBD1 (5 bases). The germline V gene has CDR1 MNHEY and CDR2 SMNVEV (reference sequence). The CDR3 contains 14 residues. The germline V and J ends were trimmed by 4 bases and 3 bases, with 10 bases remaining between them. CDR3 nucleotide sequence: TGTGCCAGCAGTTCAGGGATAAACTACAATGAGCAGTTCTTC. Translating it yields CASSSGINYNEQFF.

A few counts support this clonotype. The chain combines TRBV7-2 with TRBJ2-3, with 9 bases lining up with TRBD1. V was pared by 1 base and J by 3 bases, with 2 bases of the junction left unmatched. Germline V CDR1 and CDR2: SGHTA, FQGNSA. The CDR3 has 15 amino acids. CDR3: CASSLEGTGTDTQYF. In nucleotides, the CDR3 is TGTGCCAGCAGCTTAGAGGGGACAGGGACAGATACGCAGTATTTT.

The chain couples TRBV24-1 to TRBJ2-5, with 7 bases identical to TRBD2. Germline lookup yields CDR1 KGHDR and CDR2 SFDVKD. Trimming cost V 3 bases and J 1 base; bases outside gene matches: 10. The CDR3 has 17 amino acids. The CDR3 region is CATSDAKTSSGQETQYF. The CDR3 bases are TGTGCCACCAGTGATGCAAAGACTAGCTCGGGCCAAGAGACCCAGTACTTC.

The sample holds many counts of this clonotype. The chain carries TRBV6-6 and TRBJ1-1, with D hard to call. The germline V and J ends were trimmed by 1 base and 4 bases, with 7 bases remaining between them. The CDR3 extends over 13 amino acids. Germline V lookup: CDR1 MNHNY, CDR2 SVGAGI (reference sequence). The CDR3 is CASSYWESTEAFF. The CDR3 nucleotides read TGTGCCAGCAGTTACTGGGAGAGCACTGAAGCTTTCTTT.

This clonotype appeared many times. The V and J genes are TRBV7-2 and TRBJ1-1, with D possibly being TRBD1 (5 bases). V shed 0 bases and J shed 0 bases, with 8 bases lying between them. Germline V gene sequence: CDR1 SGHTA, CDR2 FQGNSA. This CDR3 has 15 residues. In DNA form, the CDR3 reads TGTGCCAGCAGCTTAGCTGGACACATGAACACTGAAGCTTTCTTT. This translates into CASSLAGHMNTEAFF.

The chain employs TRBV28 and TRBJ2-1; 12 positions agree with TRBD2. Germline CDR1 and CDR2: MDHEN and SYDVKM. The CDR3 totals 15 residues. The trim removed 3 bases at V and 7 bases at J, leaving 4 bases unmatched. As DNA, the CDR3 is TGTGCCAGCAGTTTTGAGACTAGCGGGGGTAATGAGCAGTTCTTC. Translating it yields CASSFETSGGNEQFF.

This clonotype showed up many times. The chain links TRBV4-1 to TRBJ2-1, with D maybe TRBD2 (7 bases). Looked up from germline, CDR1 is MGHRA and CDR2 is YSYEKL. The germline V and J ends were trimmed by 1 base and 8 bases, with 15 bases remaining between them. There are 15 residues in the CDR3. CDR3 nucleotides: TGCGCCAGCAGCCAAGCGGGGGGCCCGGGCGATGAGCAGTTCTTC. Translating gives CASSQAGGPGDEQFF.

The table lists this clonotype with many counts. The V call is TRBV7-8, the J call TRBJ1-1; D remains ambiguous. This CDR3 is built from 14 residues. V dropped 4 bases and J dropped 1 base, with 10 bases sitting between them. CDR1 is SGHVS and CDR2 is FQNEAQ in the germline V gene. The CDR3 protein is CASSSTRSNTEAFF. CDR3 bases: TGTGCCAGCAGCTCCACTAGGTCGAACACTGAAGCTTTCTTT.

The chain has TRBV10-2 and TRBJ2-7; 8 bases agree with TRBD1. V lost 4 bases and J lost 3; bases outside the gene matches: 8. This CDR3 region has 15 residues. Germline V gives CDR1 WSHSY, CDR2 SAAADI. In DNA, the CDR3 is TGCGCCAGCAGTGTCCTCGCAGACAGGGGCTACGAGCAGTACGTC. Protein sequence: CASSVLADRGYEQYV.

The V and J genes are TRBV7-3 and TRBJ1-5; unclear D gene. Trimming removed 8 bases from V and 7 bases from J, with 12 bases in between. This CDR3 has 12 amino acids. Per germline, CDR1 SGHTA and CDR2 FQGTGA. The CDR3 loop reads CASGLPVQPQHF. The CDR3 DNA sequence: TGTGCCAGCGGCCTACCGGTACAGCCCCAGCATTTT.

In its sample, this clonotype was seen a few times. V usage is TRBV7-6 and J usage is TRBJ2-5, with a weak D call TRBD2 (6 bases). Trimming removed 6 bases from V and 4 bases from J, with 9 bases in between. The CDR3 has 12 residues. The germline gives CDR1 SGHVS, CDR2 FNYEAQ. The CDR3 loop is CASRGLRETQYF. CDR3 nucleotide sequence: TGTGCCAGCAGGGGACTCCGAGAGACCCAGTACTTC. The variable domain in full, with the rest retrieved from reference TRBV7-6 and TRBJ2-5, is GAGVSQSPRYKVTKRGQDVALRCDPISGHVSLYWYRQALGQGPEFLTYFNYEAQQDKSGLPNDRFSAERPEGSISTLTIQRTEQRDSAMYRCASRGLRETQYFGPGTRLLVL.

The V gene is TRBV7-6, the J gene TRBJ1-1; a weak D match, TRBD1 (5 bases). CDR1 SGHVS and CDR2 FNYEAQ come from the germline V gene. The CDR3 covers 12 residues. V was shortened by 5 bases and J by 9 bases, with 13 bases between the two germline ends. In DNA form, the CDR3 reads TGTGCCAGCAGCATCACCGGGACTCAAGCTTTCTTT. Translation: CASSITGTQAFF.

This clonotype was recorded a few times. The chain carries TRBV6-2 or TRBV6-3 and TRBJ2-1; TRBD2 aligns across 11 bases. Germline loops: CDR1 MNHEY, CDR2 SVGEGT. The CDR3 has 15 residues. Trimming took 4 bases from V and 8 from J; bases not matched to a gene: 7. CDR3 nucleotide sequence: TGTGCCAGCAGTTCCCGACTAGCGGGATGGGATGAGCAGTTCTTC. Amino acids: CASSSRLAGWDEQFF.

This chain uses TRBV28 with TRBJ1-1; possibly TRBD1 for D (6 bases). The germline V gene encodes CDR1 MDHEN and CDR2 SYDVKM. The CDR3 is 17 amino acids. Trimming cost V 7 bases and J 0 bases, with 21 bases left between them. CDR3 nucleotides: TGTGCCAGCAAGGGTCTAGGAGGGGGAAGGATGAACACTGAAGCTTTCTTT. This translates into CASKGLGGGRMNTEAFF.

This clonotype showed up just a few times. The germline gene is not matched at one end of the junction; a read error may be the cause. This rearrangement joins TRBV9 to TRBJ2-5, with a tentative D call TRBD2 (6 bases). This CDR3 spans 13 amino acids. Germline V lookup: CDR1 SGDLS, CDR2 YYNGEE. CDR3 sequence (DNA): TGTGCCAGCAGCGTCCTACCTCGGGAGACCCAGCACTTC. Protein product: CASSVLPRETQHF.

The chain is built from TRBV11-1 and TRBJ2-1; perhaps TRBD1 as D (5 bases). Trimming removed 6 bases at V and 5 bases at J, with 20 bases between. The CDR3 extends over 16 amino acids. CDR1 and CDR2 (germline): SGHAT, FQDESV (reference sequence). The CDR3 DNA is TGTGCCAGCAGTAGGGGCGGCTCGGCTCACAACAATGAGCAGTTCTTC. Translated: CASSRGGSAHNNEQFF.

The V gene is TRBV7-6, the J gene TRBJ2-2, with D possibly matching TRBD1 (6 bases). Looked up from germline, CDR1 is SGHVS and CDR2 is FNYEAQ. V was clipped by 5 bases and J by 5 bases, with 9 bases between them. The CDR3 is 13 amino acids. CDR3: CASSQRGTGELFF. CDR3 in DNA: TGTGCCAGCAGCCAGAGGGGGACCGGGGAGCTGTTTTTT.

This clonotype was seen only a few times. This chain uses TRBV6-2 or TRBV6-3 with TRBJ2-7; either TRBD1 or TRBD2 may fit D (5 bases each). V was clipped by 6 bases and J by 1 base, with 16 bases between them. The V gene's germline CDR1 is MNHEY and CDR2 SVGEGT. The CDR3 totals 15 residues. CDR3 residues: CASRGDLIISYEQYF. CDR3 coding DNA: TGTGCCAGCAGGGGGGACCTGATAATATCCTACGAGCAGTACTTC.

On this clonotype itself: At one of its ends the junction is not consistent with the germline gene, which may arise from a read error. The chain combines TRBV28 with TRBJ2-7; 11 bases align to TRBD2. This CDR3 spans 14 amino acids. From germline, CDR1 is MDHEN and CDR2 SYDVKM. Written as DNA, the CDR3 is TGTGCCAGCAGCGAAACCGGGACTAGCGGAGTGGTAGTATTC. As protein: CASSETGTSGVVVF.

This clonotype was counted only a few times. The rearrangement links TRBV19 to TRBJ1-5; D gene ambiguous. In germline, CDR1 is LNHDA, CDR2 SQIVND (reference sequence). Trimming stripped 7 bases from V and 6 bases from J, with 10 bases between. This CDR3 region has 12 residues. CDR3 residues: CASNYPGQPQHF. CDR3 coding DNA: TGTGCCAGTAACTACCCCGGTCAGCCCCAGCATTTT.

As to this clonotype: With a much larger clone just one base away, this may be a read error. The chain couples TRBV12-3 or TRBV12-4 to TRBJ2-3; D is undetermined. The CDR3 contains 12 residues. In DNA form, the CDR3 reads TGTGCCGGCAGTTTCTCCGGTAATACGCAGTATTTT. This codes for CAGSFSGNTQYF.

The sample holds a few counts of this clonotype. The chain recombines TRBV7-2 with TRBJ2-5, with D unclear. Germline CDR1 is SGHTA and CDR2 is FQGNSA. The CDR3 has 14 amino acids. The V and J ends lost 0 bases and 3 bases respectively, with 8 bases between them. CDR3 sequence (DNA): TGTGCCAGCAGCTTAGCATACAGTGAAGAGACCCAGTACTTC. It specifies CASSLAYSEETQYF.

This clonotype has ten or more counts. The rearrangement links TRBV6-6 to TRBJ2-1, with 10 bases fitting TRBD1. V lost 8 bases, J lost 7 bases, and 11 bases stayed unmatched. The V gene's germline CDR1 is MNHNY and CDR2 SVGAGI (reference sequence). The CDR3 has 15 amino acids. CDR3 DNA: TGTGCCAGCCGCCGTGACAGGGGGCGCCTGAATGAGCAGTTCTTC. This gives the protein CASRRDRGRLNEQFF.

CDR3 protein: CASSLEQSNTEAFF. CDR3 in DNA: TGTGCCAGCAGCTTAGAACAGTCAAACACTGAAGCTTTCTTT. This chain uses TRBV7-4 with TRBJ1-1; D is uncertain. Trimming took 1 base from V and 2 from J, leaving 8 bases between them. From germline, CDR1 is SGHVT and CDR2 SQSDAQ. CDR3 length: 14 residues.

The rearrangement uses TRBV20-1 and TRBJ2-3, with TRBD2 identical over 10 bases. V lost 3 bases and J lost 4; bases outside the gene matches: 13. The CDR3 contains 17 residues. Germline-derived CDR1 and CDR2 are DFQATT and SNEGSKA (reference sequence). CDR3 nucleotides: TGCAGTGCTAGGGGGTATTGGGGAGCGGGAGGGCCAGATACGCAGTATTTT. Translation: CSARGYWGAGGPDTQYF.

This clonotype was observed a handful of times. The chain recombines TRBV15 with TRBJ1-5; TRBD1 aligns across 7 bases. CDR3 length: 17 amino acids. Germline loops: CDR1 LNHNV, CDR2 YYDKDF (reference sequence). After removal of 0 bases from V and 3 bases from J, the junction contained 8 bases not matched to a gene. DNA of the CDR3: TGTGCCACCAGCAGAGAATTGGCACAGGGGAACAATCAGCCCCAGCATTTT. Protein: CATSRELAQGNNQPQHF.

This clonotype was observed at least ten times. The chain employs TRBV7-2 and TRBJ2-1, with TRBD1 matching over 8 bases. The CDR3 totals 16 residues. Germline loops: CDR1 SGHTA, CDR2 FQGNSA. V lost 1 base, J lost 1 base, and 3 bases stayed unmatched. CDR3 protein: CASSLEYRGSYNEQFF. DNA of the CDR3: TGTGCCAGCAGCTTAGAGTACAGGGGGTCCTACAATGAGCAGTTCTTC.

The J gene is TRBJ1-5, the V gene TRBV2; D is unclear. V lost 3 bases and J lost 3, with 12 bases in between. The CDR3 runs to 15 residues. Germline lookup yields CDR1 SNHLY and CDR2 FYNNEI. The CDR3 DNA follows: TGTGCCAGCAGTGAGGGGTCAGGCCCCAATCAGCCCCAGCATTTT. It encodes CASSEGSGPNQPQHF.